These T cell receptor beta chains were read from a single sample in a study of shared clonotypes between healthy human individuals. Libraries were prepared by immunoSEQ multiplex PCR; TCRdb keeps only in-frame clonotypes and omits some of them. The data hold millions of clones, with about 95% observed a single time. Sequencing was performed on naive CD4+ T cells sorted from blood. Source of these receptors: a man younger than 35 in good health. Both conserved end residues are part of each CDR3. The D gene is left open where the match is weak. Rows give clone size only sometimes, using once, few, many, or a class for an expanded clone.

D gene	V gene	J gene	CDR3 length	clone size	CDR3 protein	CDR3 DNA
.	TRBV28	TRBJ2-6	14	.	CASSLESGANVLTF	TGTGCCAGCAGTTTGGAATCTGGGGCCAACGTCCTGACTTTC
TRBD2	TRBV30	TRBJ2-3	15	.	CAWSSLAGTVDTQYF	TGTGCCTGGAGTTCACTAGCGGGCACCGTGGATACGCAGTATTTT
TRBD1	TRBV7-2	TRBJ1-2	15	few	CASSPTQGQIYGYTF	TGTGCCAGCAGCCCGACACAGGGACAGATCTATGGCTACACCTTC
.	TRBV7-6	TRBJ1-3	15	once	CASSLDSLSGNTIYF	TGTGCCAGCAGCTTAGACAGCCTCTCTGGAAACACCATATATTTT
.	TRBV2	TRBJ2-6	17	.	CASSDRQPGSGANVLTF	TGTGCCAGCAGTGATCGGCAGCCCGGCTCTGGGGCCAACGTCCTGACTTTC
.	TRBV7-2	TRBJ2-7	14	once	CASSSDRIPYEQYF	TGTGCCAGCAGTTCCGACCGTATCCCCTACGAGCAGTACTTC
TRBD1	TRBV6-6	TRBJ1-6	15	.	CASSTSTGQRRALHF	TGTGCCAGCAGTACCTCGACAGGGCAAAGGAGGGCCCTCCACTTT
.	TRBV2	TRBJ2-7	15	.	CASSRTFLSSYEQYF	TGTGCCAGCTCCCGGACATTCTTGAGCTCCTACGAGCAGTACTTC
.	TRBV5-1	TRBJ2-1	15	.	CASSLGPEVVHEQFF	TGCGCCAGCAGCTTGGGGCCAGAAGTGGTACATGAGCAGTTCTTC
.	TRBV7-3	TRBJ1-5	16	once	CASSLTGGPSNQPQHF	TGTGCCAGCAGCTTAACGGGGGGACCTAGCAATCAGCCCCAGCATTTT
TRBD1	TRBV9	TRBJ1-3	16	once	CASSTQGGKAGNTIYF	TGTGCCAGCAGCACCCAGGGGGGCAAAGCTGGAAACACCATATATTTT